The clone carrying this TCR beta chain was seen many times. Its antigen is currently unknown. The data derive from a study of CD8 T cells in ankylosing spondylitis. Study-wide findings and caveats: From matched ankylosing spondylitis synovial fluid, disease-linked clones were reportedly recovered at significantly enriched levels.

TCRdb independently ran MiXCR on the 5' RACE reads; one entry per CDR3 protein. There are roughly 130,000 distinct CDR3 sequences in the sample; roughly 13% occur only once, and 2.5% to 3% lies in the top ten. V shed 0 bases and J shed 3 bases, with 11 bases lying between them. This CDR3 region has 15 residues. Per germline, CDR1 LGHDT and CDR2 YNNKEL (reference sequence). This TCR came from a female donor with ankylosing spondylitis or in good health (not recorded which). V usage is TRBV3-1 and J usage is TRBJ1-1; a weak D match, TRBD1 (5 bases). The sequenced sample was blood, either unsorted or a sorted T cell fraction (not recorded which). CDR3 nucleotide sequence: TGTGCCAGCAGCCAAGACATCCGGGGGGACACTGAAGCTTTCTTT. This codes for CASSQDIRGDTEAFF.